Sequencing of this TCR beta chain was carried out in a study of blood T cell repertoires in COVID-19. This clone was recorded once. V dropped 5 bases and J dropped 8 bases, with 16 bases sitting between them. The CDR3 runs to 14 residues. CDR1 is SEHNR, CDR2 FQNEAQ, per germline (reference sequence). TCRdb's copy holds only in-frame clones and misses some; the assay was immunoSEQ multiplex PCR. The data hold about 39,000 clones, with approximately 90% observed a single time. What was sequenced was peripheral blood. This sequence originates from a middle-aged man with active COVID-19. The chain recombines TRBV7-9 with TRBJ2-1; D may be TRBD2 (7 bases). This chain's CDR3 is CASSTQGGADEQFF. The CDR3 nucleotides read TGTGCCAGCAGCACACAAGGGGGGGCCGATGAGCAGTTCTTC. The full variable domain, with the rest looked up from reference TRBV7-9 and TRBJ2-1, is DTGVSQNPRHKITKRGQNVTFRCDPISEHNRLYWYRQTLGQGPEFLTYFQNEAQLEKSRLLSDRFSAERPKGSFSTLEIQRTEQGDSAMYLCASSTQGGADEQFFGPGTRLTVL.